This T cell receptor beta chain was identified in a study of blood T cell repertoires in COVID-19. The wider study: Sources were T cells, B-cell-depleted T cells, or PBMCs; the material itself was cDNA or gDNA.

This CDR3 is built from 15 residues. V dropped 1 base and J dropped 5 bases, with 13 bases sitting between them. Germline V gene data show CDR1 as SGHAT and CDR2 as FQDESV (reference sequence). The authors' processing: Estimation of nucleated cell counts was performed using reference gene primer amplification. The method was immunoSEQ multiplex PCR; TCRdb's version includes in-frame clones alone and lacks a portion of them. That table is the source of V, J and clone size, and D and trimming were worked out from the DNA. The data contain approximately 100,000 clones, 81% of them singletons. Sequenced sample: peripheral blood. This clonotype was obtained from a woman of 80 years or more with acute or convalescent COVID-19. The chain has TRBV11-1 and TRBJ2-3, with D perhaps matching TRBD2 (6 bases). CDR3: CASSLVSRTIDTQYF. CDR3 DNA: TGTGCCAGCAGCTTAGTCTCGCGGACTATAGATACGCAGTATTTT.